The clone carrying this TCR beta chain was counted at least ten times. PCR was performed a second time for roughly 6 to 12 cycles using a sample-barcoded 5' primer and a J-beta primer mix. Unique molecular identifiers of 12 random nucleotides labeled each cDNA. Via MiXCR, TCRdb re-called the 5' RACE reads, giving one row per CDR3 protein. The sample lists approximately 680,000 distinct CDR3 sequences, about 34% occurring once. Per sample, at least 5 micrograms of total RNA were extracted. This CDR3 region has 15 residues. CDR1 is SNHLY and CDR2 is FYNNEI in the germline V gene. With 8 bases removed from V and 3 bases from J, the gap between germline ends came to 17 bases. These data come from a study of blood T cells in healthy people across ages.

This chain uses TRBV2 with TRBJ2-1; D possibly uses TRBD1 or TRBD2 (6 bases each). This TCR derives from a woman of 80 years or more in good health. Sample: blood. CDR3 sequence: CASGGSGGNYNEQFF. CDR3 nucleotides: TGTGCCAGCGGGGGGTCCGGGGGCAACTACAATGAGCAGTTCTTC.